These T cell receptor beta chains were read from a single sample in a study of T cell changes during pregnancy in multiple sclerosis. TCRdb's table, derived via immunoSEQ multiplex PCR, lists solely in-frame clones and lacks some. The sample yields over 45,000 clones, 92% seen once. This sample comprised peripheral blood, obtained in the third trimester of pregnancy. These TCRs come from a female donor in good health, enrolled as a control in a pregnancy study. The CDR3 runs from the conserved cysteine through the conserved F or W. A D gene is named only where the DNA matches it firmly. Part of the rows lack a size; the others show once, few, many or a class for expanded clones.

size: NA; V: TRBV15; J: TRBJ1-2; D: NA; CDR3: CATSRDRQEDDGYTF; DNA: TGTGCCACCAGCAGAGATAGGCAGGAAGATGATGGCTACACCTTC
size: NA; V: TRBV4-1; J: TRBJ1-4; D: TRBD1; CDR3: CASRLDRVEEKLFF; DNA: TGCGCCAGCAGGCTGGACAGGGTAGAAGAAAAACTGTTTTTT
size: NA; V: TRBV11-2; J: TRBJ2-3; D: TRBD2; CDR3: CASTFGLAGGQSTDTQYF; DNA: TGTGCCAGCACCTTCGGACTAGCGGGGGGCCAAAGCACAGATACGCAGTATTTT
size: once; V: TRBV27; J: TRBJ1-4; D: NA; CDR3: CASSLNRGAEKLFF; DNA: TGTGCCAGCAGCTTAAATCGGGGGGCTGAAAAACTGTTTTTT
size: NA; V: TRBV5-4; J: TRBJ1-2; D: NA; CDR3: CASSLETGLGYTF; DNA: TGTGCCAGCAGCTTGGAAACCGGGTTAGGCTACACCTTC
size: NA; V: TRBV7-9; J: TRBJ2-1; D: NA; CDR3: CASSLGRDNEQFF; DNA: TGTGCCAGCAGCTTAGGGCGGGACAATGAGCAGTTCTTC
size: NA; V: TRBV19; J: TRBJ2-1; D: TRBD2; CDR3: CASSIGGRAGDEQFF; DNA: TGTGCCAGTAGTATAGGCGGGAGGGCCGGAGATGAGCAGTTCTTC
size: NA; V: TRBV28; J: TRBJ2-7; D: TRBD1; CDR3: CASTSPPGQGSYEQYF; DNA: TGTGCCAGCACCTCTCCTCCGGGACAGGGGTCTTACGAGCAGTACTTC
size: NA; V: TRBV7-3; J: TRBJ2-1; D: TRBD2; CDR3: CASSETSGGYNEQFF; DNA: TGTGCCAGCAGCGAAACTAGCGGGGGTTACAATGAGCAGTTCTTC
size: NA; V: TRBV19; J: TRBJ2-7; D: TRBD2; CDR3: CASSPIAGAVYEQYF; DNA: TGTGCCAGTAGCCCTATAGCGGGGGCCGTCTACGAGCAGTACTTC
size: NA; V: TRBV14; J: TRBJ2-3; D: TRBD2; CDR3: CASSPLASSTDTQYF; DNA: TGTGCCAGCAGCCCACTAGCGTCTAGCACAGATACGCAGTATTTT
size: NA; V: TRBV5-1; J: TRBJ2-1; D: TRBD2; CDR3: CASSLGTSDYNEQFF; DNA: TGCGCCAGCAGCTTGGGGACTAGCGATTACAATGAGCAGTTCTTC
size: NA; V: TRBV27; J: TRBJ1-2; D: TRBD1; CDR3: CASSPKRDRVGYTF; DNA: TGTGCCAGCAGTCCGAAACGGGACAGGGTTGGCTACACCTTC
size: NA; V: TRBV7-2; J: TRBJ2-2; D: TRBD1; CDR3: CASSLTGAPGELFF; DNA: TGTGCCAGCAGCTTGACAGGGGCCCCCGGGGAGCTGTTTTTT
size: NA; V: TRBV4-3; J: TRBJ2-1; D: TRBD2; CDR3: CASSQLGLAGERAFF; DNA: TGCGCCAGCAGCCAACTGGGACTAGCGGGAGAAAGGGCGTTCTTC
size: NA; V: TRBV7-2; J: TRBJ2-3; D: TRBD2; CDR3: CASSRGDHTQYF; DNA: TGTGCCAGCAGCCGGGGGGACCATACGCAGTATTTT